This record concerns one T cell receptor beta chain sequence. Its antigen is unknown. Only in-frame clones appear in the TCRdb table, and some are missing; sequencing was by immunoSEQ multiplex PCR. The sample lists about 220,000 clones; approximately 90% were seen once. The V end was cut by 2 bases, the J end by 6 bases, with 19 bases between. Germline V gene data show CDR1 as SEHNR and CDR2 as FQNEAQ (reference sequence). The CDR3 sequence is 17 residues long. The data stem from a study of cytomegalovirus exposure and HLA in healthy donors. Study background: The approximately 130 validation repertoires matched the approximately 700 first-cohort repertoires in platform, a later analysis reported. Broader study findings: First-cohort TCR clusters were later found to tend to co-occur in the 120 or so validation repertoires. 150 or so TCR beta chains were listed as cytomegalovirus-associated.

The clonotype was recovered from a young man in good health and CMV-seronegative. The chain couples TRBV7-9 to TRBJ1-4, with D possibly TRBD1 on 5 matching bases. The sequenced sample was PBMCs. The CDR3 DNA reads TGTGCCAGCAGCTTAAACGGCCGGCCAGGGTGGGATGAAAAACTGTTTTTT. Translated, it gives CASSLNGRPGWDEKLFF.